The rows below give T cell receptor beta chains drawn from one sample of a study of spatial heterogeneity in lung cancer. TCRdb ran MiXCR on the 5' RACE reads and lists one entry per CDR3 protein. This sample has about 13,000 distinct CDR3 sequences, with roughly 2.9% found just once. The starting material was lung tumor tissue, obtained at surgery. All receptors come from a male donor with early-stage non-small cell lung cancer. The CDR3 runs from the conserved cysteine through the conserved F or W. A D gene is named only where the DNA matches it firmly. Clone sizes are given selectively: once, few, many, or a class where the clone is expanded.

J gene | clone size | D gene | V gene | CDR3 protein | CDR3 DNA
TRBJ2-4 | few | . | TRBV7-2 | CASSSTAGPGAKNMQYF | TGTGCCAGCAGCTCCACGGCAGGGCCCGGGGCCAAAAACATGCAGTACTTC
TRBJ2-7 | . | . | TRBV19 | CASSIDKGTYEQYF | TGTGCCAGTAGTATTGACAAGGGCACCTACGAGCAGTACTTC
TRBJ2-3 | medium-sized | . | TRBV19 | CASSLSTGASSTDTQYF | TGTGCCAGTAGTCTCTCTACTGGGGCTTCTAGCACAGATACGCAGTATTTT
TRBJ1-2 | . | . | TRBV6-5 | CASSRDFRGYGYTF | TGTGCCAGCAGCAGGGACTTCCGGGGCTATGGCTACACCTTC
TRBJ1-1 | few | . | TRBV28 | CASSLGETEAFF | TGTGCCAGCAGTTTAGGGGAAACTGAAGCTTTCTTT
TRBJ2-5 | medium-sized | TRBD2 | TRBV20-1 | CSASLAGGLETQYF | TGCAGTGCCTCACTAGCGGGGGGGCTGGAGACCCAGTACTTC
TRBJ1-4 | medium-sized | . | TRBV20-1 | CSAGRGGATNEKLFF | TGCAGTGCTGGGCGCGGGGGGGCAACTAATGAAAAACTGTTTTTT
TRBJ1-6 | . | . | TRBV7-9 | CASSRNTDSPLHF | TGTGCCAGCAGCCGTAATACGGATTCACCCCTCCACTTT
TRBJ1-2 | many | . | TRBV6-6 | CASAPRGASYGYTF | TGTGCCAGCGCCCCCAGGGGAGCGAGCTATGGCTACACCTTC
TRBJ2-3 | many | . | TRBV5-8 | CASSSLPGITDTQYF | TGTGCCAGCAGCTCGCTGCCGGGCATCACAGATACGCAGTATTTT
TRBJ2-2 | many | TRBD2 | TRBV6-2/TRBV6-3 | CASSYLPGGGDPTGELFF | TGTGCCAGCAGTTACCTCCCCGGGGGGGGAGACCCCACCGGGGAGCTGTTTTTT
TRBJ2-3 | many | TRBD2 | TRBV13 | CASSLPWTSGVSDTQYF | TGTGCCAGCAGCTTACCCTGGACTAGCGGGGTCTCAGATACGCAGTATTTT
TRBJ1-5 | many | . | TRBV5-6 | CASSFQGIGQPQHF | TGTGCCAGCAGCTTTCAGGGGATAGGTCAGCCCCAGCATTTT
TRBJ2-7 | many | . | TRBV4-2 | CASSHHLTGGNEQYF | TGTGCCAGCAGCCACCATTTGACAGGTGGAAACGAGCAGTACTTC
TRBJ1-5 | many | . | TRBV5-5 | CASSLGGVAEQPQHF | TGTGCCAGCAGCTTGGGAGGGGTCGCAGAACAGCCCCAGCATTTT
TRBJ1-5 | medium-sized | TRBD1 | TRBV7-8 | CASSHRDRVFQPQHF | TGTGCCAGCAGCCACCGGGACAGGGTATTCCAGCCCCAGCATTTT
TRBJ2-5 | many | . | TRBV28 | CASSFQLTLEPWGQETQYF | TGTGCCAGCAGTTTCCAACTTACCCTAGAGCCGTGGGGACAAGAGACCCAGTACTTC
TRBJ2-7 | many | TRBD1 | TRBV7-9 | CASSLAQGKTYEQYF | TGTGCCAGCAGCTTAGCACAGGGGAAAACCTACGAGCAGTACTTC
TRBJ1-4 | many | TRBD1 | TRBV7-2 | CASSLRQGAQKLFF | TGTGCCAGCAGCTTACGACAGGGGGCTCAAAAACTGTTTTTT
TRBJ2-7 | many | . | TRBV7-9 | CASSETGGNSYEQYF | TGTGCCAGCAGTGAAACCGGGGGAAACTCCTACGAGCAGTACTTC
TRBJ1-2 | many | TRBD1 | TRBV4-3 | CASSQVPTGNYGYTF | TGCGCCAGCAGCCAAGTCCCGACAGGGAACTATGGCTACACCTTC
TRBJ2-7 | many | TRBD1 | TRBV28 | CASLETGHYEQYF | TGTGCCAGCTTAGAGACAGGGCACTACGAGCAGTACTTC
TRBJ1-5 | many | TRBD1 | TRBV6-6 | CASATGIDQPQHF | TGTGCCAGCGCGACAGGGATCGATCAGCCCCAGCATTTT
TRBJ2-3 | many | TRBD2 | TRBV24-1 | CATSGRGREYTQYF | TGTGCCACCAGTGGGCGGGGGAGGGAGTATACGCAGTATTTT
TRBJ1-2 | many | . | TRBV19 | CASSIRGGRANYGYTF | TGTGCCAGTAGTATTCGAGGGGGGAGAGCTAACTATGGCTACACCTTC
TRBJ1-5 | many | . | TRBV7-8 | CASSFPGEAQPQHF | TGTGCCAGCAGCTTTCCAGGGGAGGCTCAGCCCCAGCATTTT
TRBJ2-7 | medium-sized | TRBD2 | TRBV7-9 | CASSRLAQPYEQYF | TGTGCCAGCAGCCGACTAGCCCAGCCCTACGAGCAGTACTTC
TRBJ2-3 | many | . | TRBV20-1 | CSASRTASTDTQYF | TGCAGTGCTAGTCGGACAGCCAGCACAGATACGCAGTATTTT
TRBJ2-7 | many | TRBD1 | TRBV6-5 | CASSYGTASWGEQYF | TGTGCCAGCAGTTACGGGACAGCCTCCTGGGGAGAGCAGTACTTC
TRBJ1-1 | many | . | TRBV7-6 | CASTRRENANTEAFF | TGTGCCAGCACCCGGCGGGAGAACGCGAACACTGAAGCTTTCTTT
TRBJ2-3 | many | TRBD1 | TRBV19 | CASSMGQGGDTQYF | TGTGCCAGTAGTATGGGACAGGGGGGAGATACGCAGTATTTT
TRBJ2-1 | many | . | TRBV6-4 | CASSLAMGGNEQFF | TGTGCCAGCAGTCTAGCGATGGGAGGCAATGAGCAGTTCTTC
TRBJ2-3 | many | . | TRBV30 | CAWSLARAYPDTQYF | TGTGCCTGGAGTCTTGCTAGGGCCTACCCAGATACGCAGTATTTT
TRBJ1-5 | medium-sized | . | TRBV12-3/TRBV12-4 | CASSLRQEGRPQHF | TGTGCCAGCAGCCTTCGACAGGAGGGTCGCCCCCAGCATTTT
TRBJ2-7 | many | TRBD2 | TRBV7-8 | CASSLLAGDLYEQYF | TGTGCCAGCAGCTTACTAGCGGGGGACCTCTACGAGCAGTACTTC
TRBJ2-1 | many | . | TRBV28 | CASSTSSYEQFF | TGTGCCAGCAGTACCAGCAGCTATGAGCAGTTCTTC
TRBJ2-7 | many | TRBD2 | TRBV2 | CASSEGSGGALSSYEQYF | TGTGCCAGCAGTGAAGGTAGCGGGGGAGCCCTATCTTCTTACGAGCAGTACTTC
TRBJ1-6 | many | TRBD1 | TRBV12-3/TRBV12-4 | CASSRRGSSNSPLHF | TGTGCCAGCAGCCGCAGGGGGAGTAGTAATTCACCCCTCCACTTT
TRBJ2-4 | few | . | TRBV19 | CASSGRDVAKNIQYF | TGTGCCAGTAGTGGACGTGATGTAGCCAAAAACATTCAGTACTTC
TRBJ1-2 | medium-sized | . | TRBV27 | CASSLVGQPAYTF | TGTGCCAGCAGCCTGGTCGGACAACCGGCCTACACCTTC
TRBJ1-2 | many | . | TRBV7-9 | CASSLGTGNYGYTF | TGTGCCAGCAGCCTAGGTACGGGGAACTATGGCTACACCTTC